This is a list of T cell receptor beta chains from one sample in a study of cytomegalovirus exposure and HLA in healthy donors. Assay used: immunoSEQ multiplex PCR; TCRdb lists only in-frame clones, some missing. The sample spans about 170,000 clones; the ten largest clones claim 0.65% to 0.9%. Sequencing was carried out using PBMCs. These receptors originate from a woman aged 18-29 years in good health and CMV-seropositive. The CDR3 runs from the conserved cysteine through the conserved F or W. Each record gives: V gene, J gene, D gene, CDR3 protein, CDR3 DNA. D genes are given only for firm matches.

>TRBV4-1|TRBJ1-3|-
CASSQLVGNTIYF
TGCGCCAGCAGCCAACTCGTTGGAAACACCATATATTTT
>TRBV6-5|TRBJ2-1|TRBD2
CASSSGLAGGNEQFF
TGTGCCAGCAGTTCAGGACTAGCGGGAGGTAATGAGCAGTTCTTC
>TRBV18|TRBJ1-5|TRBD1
CASSARTGAYYSNQPQHF
TGTGCCAGCTCAGCCCGGACAGGGGCGTACTATAGCAATCAGCCCCAGCATTTT
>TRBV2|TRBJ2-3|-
CASSEFTGSSTDTQYF
TGTGCCAGCAGTGAGTTCACGGGGAGTAGCACAGATACGCAGTATTTT
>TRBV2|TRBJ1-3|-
CASTQDSGNTIYF
TGTGCCAGCACCCAGGACTCTGGAAACACCATATATTTT
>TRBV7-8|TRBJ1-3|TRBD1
CASSLTGAGNTIYF
TGTGCCAGCAGCCTGACAGGGGCGGGAAACACCATATATTTT
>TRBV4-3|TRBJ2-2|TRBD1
CASSQGQGAPGELFF
TGCGCCAGCAGCCAGGGACAGGGGGCCCCCGGGGAGCTGTTTTTT
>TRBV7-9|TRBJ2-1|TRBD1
CASSLKGQAMNEQFF
TGTGCCAGCAGCTTAAAAGGACAGGCGATGAATGAGCAGTTCTTC
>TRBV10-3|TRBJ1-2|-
CAIPGRGNYGYTF
TGTGCCATCCCAGGTCGGGGTAACTATGGCTACACCTTC
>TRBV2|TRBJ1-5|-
CASSNGPRVNQPQHF
TGTGCCAGCAGTAACGGGCCCAGGGTCAATCAGCCCCAGCATTTT